These 26 T cell receptor beta chains were sequenced from one sample in a study of CD8 T cells in ankylosing spondylitis. MiXCR was run by TCRdb on the 5' RACE reads, yielding one entry per CDR3 protein. The table lists about 240,000 distinct CDR3 sequences, roughly 25% of them singletons. Source material: blood, either unsorted or a sorted T cell fraction (not recorded which). Receptors originate from a male donor with ankylosing spondylitis or in good health (not recorded which).

This clonotype is a singleton in its sample. The V gene is TRBV5-4, the J gene TRBJ2-7, with D perhaps given as TRBD1 or TRBD2 (6 bases each). V was trimmed by 0 bases and J by 2 bases, leaving 9 bases between them. The CDR3 consists of 14 residues. Germline loops: CDR1 SGHNT, CDR2 YYREEE (reference sequence). The CDR3 nucleotides are TGTGCCAGCAGCTTGGTGGGGGGCCCCTACGAGCAGTACTTC. Its translation: CASSLVGGPYEQYF.

V is TRBV10-3 and J is TRBJ2-6, with TRBD1 matching 8 bases. In germline, CDR1 is ENHRY, CDR2 SYGVKD. V was pared by 8 bases and J by 0 bases, with 12 bases of the junction left unmatched. The CDR3 has 18 residues. The DNA for the CDR3 is TGTGCCATCCCCGCCGGGACAGGCGCCCTCTCTGGGGCCAACGTCCTGACTTTC. It translates to CAIPAGTGALSGANVLTF.

In its sample, this clonotype was seen many times. V is TRBV12-3 or TRBV12-4 and J is TRBJ1-1; no reliable D call. Trimming removed 7 bases from V and 1 base from J, with 10 bases in between. This CDR3 contains 13 residues. The CDR3 loop is CASTTYWNTEAFF. In nucleotides, the CDR3 is TGTGCCAGCACCACATATTGGAACACTGAAGCTTTCTTT.

This clonotype was counted ten times or more. The chain couples TRBV11-2 to TRBJ2-1, with TRBD2 as a possible D gene (6 bases). V gave up 4 bases and J gave up 0 bases, with 16 bases separating them. The length of the CDR3 is 17 residues. CDR1 and CDR2 (germline): SGHAT, FQNNGV. The CDR3 sequence is CASSSSGTLHSYNEQFF. The CDR3 nucleotides are TGTGCCAGCAGCTCTTCAGGGACTCTTCACTCCTACAATGAGCAGTTCTTC.

This clonotype was counted at least ten times. V is TRBV6-1 and J is TRBJ2-5; 11 nucleotides agree with TRBD2. Per the germline V gene, CDR1 is MNHNS and CDR2 is SASEGT. The CDR3 has 16 amino acids. V lost 4 bases and J lost 4; bases outside the gene matches: 8. The CDR3 spells CASSGTSGWKAETQYF. The CDR3, as DNA: TGTGCCAGCAGTGGGACTAGCGGGTGGAAAGCAGAGACCCAGTACTTC.

The chain joins TRBV20-1 to TRBJ2-7, with 11 bases fitting TRBD2. With V trimmed by 6 bases and J by 4 bases, 8 bases remained unmatched. This CDR3 has 14 amino acids. Germline loops: CDR1 DFQATT, CDR2 SNEGSKA (reference sequence). The CDR3 sequence: CSANALAGVYEQYF. In DNA form, the CDR3 reads TGCAGTGCGAACGCACTAGCGGGGGTGTACGAGCAGTACTTC.

The V gene is TRBV29-1, the J gene TRBJ2-7; 8 bases agree with TRBD1. The CDR3 runs 14 residues. Trimming at V came to 6 bases and at J to 4 bases, leaving 11 bases not matched to a gene. CDR1 is SQVTM, CDR2 ANQGSEA, per germline. The CDR3 spells CSVYTGTGRYEQYF. CDR3 nucleotides: TGCAGCGTCTACACCGGGACAGGCCGGTACGAGCAGTACTTC.

The gene calls are TRBV2 and TRBJ2-2; weak D call: TRBD2 (6 bases). Germline CDR1 is SNHLY and CDR2 is FYNNEI. V was shortened by 6 bases and J by 0 bases, with 8 bases between the two germline ends. The CDR3 has 14 amino acids. The CDR3 DNA follows: TGTGCCAGCAGCGGACTAACGAACACCGGGGAGCTGTTTTTT. It codes for CASSGLTNTGELFF.

A few counts support this clonotype. The chain is built from TRBV27 and TRBJ2-7, with D tentatively TRBD1 (6 bases). CDR3 size: 17 residues. Looked up from germline, CDR1 is MNHEY and CDR2 is SMNVEV (reference sequence). V lost 0 bases and J lost 5, with 20 bases in between. The CDR3 region has the DNA TGTGCCAGCAGTTTATCGGGACGGGGACCCAGGGGCGACGAGCAGTACTTC. It translates to CASSLSGRGPRGDEQYF.

This clonotype was seen a few times. The chain is built from TRBV20-1 and TRBJ2-7; 13 nucleotides align to TRBD2. Germline CDR1 reads DFQATT; CDR2 reads SNEGSKA (reference sequence). This CDR3 is 15 amino acids long. The ends lost 5 bases at V and 9 bases at J; junction bases unmatched: 13. The CDR3 region has the DNA TGCAGTGCTCTCGGACTAGCGGGGGCCTCAAGGGGGCAGTACTTC. It translates to CSALGLAGASRGQYF.

This clonotype occurred many times. This sequence joins TRBV11-2 and TRBJ2-3; the match to TRBD2 covers 8 bases. Germline assignment: CDR1 SGHAT and CDR2 FQNNGV. V shed 2 bases and J 2 bases; nucleotides not matched to a gene: 6. The CDR3 has 16 residues. CDR3 bases: TGTGCCAGCAGCTTATTGGGGCGGGGGGCCACAGATACGCAGTATTTT. Amino acid sequence: CASSLLGRGATDTQYF. The variable domain in full, completed from reference TRBV11-2 and TRBJ2-3, reads EAGVAQSPRYKIIEKRQSVAFWCNPISGHATLYWYQQILGQGPKLLIQFQNNGVVDDSQLPKDRFSAERLKGVDSTLKIQPAKLEDSAVYLCASSLLGRGATDTQYFGPGTRLTVL.

This clonotype was seen ten or more times. The CDR3 DNA sequence: TGCAGTGCTAGAAGGGACAGGGGGGGGCCCTACGAGCAGTACTTC. This codes for CSARRDRGGPYEQYF. The J gene is TRBJ2-7, the V gene TRBV20-1, with TRBD1 identical over 11 bases. The ends lost 2 bases at V and 2 bases at J; junction bases unmatched: 5. This CDR3 is 15 amino acids long. CDR1 is DFQATT and CDR2 is SNEGSKA in the germline V gene (reference sequence).

In this sample, this clonotype turned up a few times. The rearrangement joins TRBV20-1 to TRBJ2-5; a possible D gene is TRBD1 (5 bases). The V end was cut by 7 bases, the J end by 0 bases, with 12 bases between. This CDR3 spans 13 amino acids. CDR1 is DFQATT and CDR2 is SNEGSKA in the germline V gene (reference sequence). As DNA, the CDR3 is TGCAGTGTTAGGGGTGACAACCAAGAGACCCAGTACTTC. Its protein is CSVRGDNQETQYF.

This clonotype was recorded at least ten times. The rearrangement joins TRBV29-1 to TRBJ2-5, with unresolved D. Trimming took 6 bases from V and 5 from J, leaving 7 bases between them. CDR1 and CDR2 (germline): SQVTM, ANQGSEA. This CDR3 comprises 10 residues. CDR3 region: CSVDTETQYF. The CDR3 bases are TGCAGCGTCGACACTGAGACCCAGTACTTC.

The chain joins TRBV20-1 to TRBJ1-5; perhaps TRBD1 as D (5 bases). Per germline, CDR1 DFQATT and CDR2 SNEGSKA (reference sequence). V dropped 6 bases and J dropped 5 bases, with 14 bases sitting between them. This CDR3 spans 13 amino acids. This CDR3 reads CSARAQGDQPQHF. DNA for the CDR3: TGCAGTGCGCGGGCTCAAGGGGATCAGCCCCAGCATTTT.

This clonotype occurred a few times. The genes are TRBV2 and TRBJ2-1; 10 bases align to TRBD1. V shed 3 bases and J 6 bases; nucleotides not matched to a gene: 5. The CDR3 length is 15 residues. Per the germline V gene, CDR1 is SNHLY and CDR2 is FYNNEI. DNA for the CDR3: TGTGCCAGCAGTGAGGGGACAGGGGTAGTCAATGAGCAGTTCTTC. Its protein product is CASSEGTGVVNEQFF.

This clonotype was counted a few times. The rearrangement links TRBV20-1 to TRBJ1-2; a weak D match, TRBD1 (6 bases). Germline V gene data show CDR1 as DFQATT and CDR2 as SNEGSKA (reference sequence). This CDR3 has 18 residues. V was cut by 0 bases and J by 5 bases, with 25 bases left in between. CDR3 residues: CSARDGSLGRGFGYGYTF. The CDR3 DNA reads TGCAGTGCTAGAGATGGGTCACTTGGCAGGGGATTCGGTTATGGCTACACCTTC.

This clonotype was recorded at least ten times. The V and J genes are TRBV4-2 and TRBJ2-3, with 11 bases lining up with TRBD2. Per the germline V gene, CDR1 is LGHNA and CDR2 is YNFKEQ. V shed 8 bases and J 4 bases; nucleotides not matched to a gene: 2. The CDR3 is 13 residues long. The chain's CDR3 is CASLAGGSDTQYF. The CDR3 DNA follows: TGTGCCAGCCTAGCGGGGGGATCAGATACGCAGTATTTT.

J is TRBJ2-3 and V is TRBV6-5; the D is unclear. Germline V gene data show CDR1 as MNHEY and CDR2 as SVGAGI. The CDR3 contains 14 residues. V shed 4 bases and J shed 6 bases, with 14 bases lying between them. CDR3: CASSSPGLKDTQYF. CDR3 nucleotide sequence: TGTGCCAGCAGTTCACCGGGCCTGAAGGATACGCAGTATTTT.

This clonotype was recorded many times. Here the CDR3 DNA reads TGTGCCAGCAGCCAAGTCGAGGGGTCCTACGAGCAGTACTTC. This sequence encodes CASSQVEGSYEQYF. This chain joins TRBV4-2 and TRBJ2-7, with D possibly called TRBD1 or TRBD2 (5 bases each). Trimming cost V 1 base and J 1 base, with 8 bases left between them. The germline CDR1 and CDR2 sequences are LGHNA and YNFKEQ. The CDR3 runs 14 residues.

In this sample, this clonotype turned up many times. The rearrangement links TRBV29-1 to TRBJ1-1; 8 nucleotides match TRBD1. In germline, CDR1 is SQVTM, CDR2 ANQGSEA. This CDR3 spans 13 amino acids. J gave up 1 base and V 8 bases, and 6 bases lay outside the gene matches. The CDR3 loop is CSHRGLANTEAFF. In nucleotides, the CDR3 is TGCAGCCACAGGGGGTTGGCGAACACTGAAGCTTTCTTT.

In its sample, this clonotype was seen many times. The genes are TRBV5-5 and TRBJ1-5, with TRBD1 identical over 7 bases. Unmatched junction bases numbered 6, after V lost 0 bases and J lost 6 bases. Per germline, CDR1 SGHKS and CDR2 YYEKEE (reference sequence). The CDR3 is made up of 15 amino acids. CDR3 DNA sequence: TGTGCCAGCAGCTTGGGACAGGGTTTGGGTCAGCCCCAGCATTTT. This gives the protein CASSLGQGLGQPQHF.

J is TRBJ2-5 and V is TRBV12-3 or TRBV12-4; tentative D call: TRBD1 (5 bases). With 5 bases removed from V and 0 bases from J, the gap between germline ends came to 10 bases. This CDR3 has 14 residues. The CDR3 DNA follows: TGTGCCAGCAGTCGAAACAGGTACCAAGAGACCCAGTACTTC. It specifies CASSRNRYQETQYF.

The rearrangement joins TRBV7-9 to TRBJ2-3; 10 nucleotides agree with TRBD2. J lost 0 bases, V lost 5 bases, and 5 bases had no gene match. This CDR3 region has 16 residues. Germline lookup yields CDR1 SEHNR and CDR2 FQNEAQ (reference sequence). The CDR3 protein is CASSISSGGSTDTQYF. The CDR3 bases are TGTGCCAGCAGCATCTCTAGCGGGGGTAGCACAGATACGCAGTATTTT.

This clonotype was detected a few times. CDR3 region: CATSIGGEKLFF. The CDR3 DNA reads TGTGCCACCTCGATCGGGGGTGAAAAACTGTTTTTT. The chain uses TRBV12-3 or TRBV12-4 and TRBJ1-4, with D maybe TRBD1 (5 bases). V dropped 10 bases and J dropped 7 bases, with 13 bases sitting between them. The CDR3 has 12 residues.

This clonotype was counted ten times or more. V gene TRBV28 combines with J gene TRBJ2-7; D remains unclear. V lost 3 bases, J lost 1 base, and 10 bases lay in between. CDR1 MDHEN and CDR2 SYDVKM come from the germline V gene. The CDR3 totals 14 residues. The chain's CDR3 is CASSFPGNSYEQYF. Written as DNA, the CDR3 is TGTGCCAGCAGTTTCCCGGGCAATTCCTACGAGCAGTACTTC.